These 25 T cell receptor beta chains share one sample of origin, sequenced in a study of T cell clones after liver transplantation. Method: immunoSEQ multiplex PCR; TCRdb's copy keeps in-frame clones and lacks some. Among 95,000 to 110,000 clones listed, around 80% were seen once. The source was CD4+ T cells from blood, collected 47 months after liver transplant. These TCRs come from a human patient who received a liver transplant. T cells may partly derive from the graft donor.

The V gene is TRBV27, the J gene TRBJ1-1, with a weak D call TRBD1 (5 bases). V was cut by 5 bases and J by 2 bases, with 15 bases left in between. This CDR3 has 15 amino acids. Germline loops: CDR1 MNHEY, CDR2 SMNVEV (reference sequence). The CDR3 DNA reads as TGTGCCAGCAGTCCCTTCAGGGCGATAAACACTGAAGCTTTCTTT. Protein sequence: CASSPFRAINTEAFF.

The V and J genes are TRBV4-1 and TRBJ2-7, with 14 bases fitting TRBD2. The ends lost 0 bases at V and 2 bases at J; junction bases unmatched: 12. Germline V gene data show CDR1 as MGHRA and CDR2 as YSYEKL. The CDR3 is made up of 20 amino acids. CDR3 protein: CASSQDSYGVTSGGAYEQYF. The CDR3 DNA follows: TGCGCCAGCAGCCAAGATTCGTACGGCGTGACTAGCGGGGGGGCCTACGAGCAGTACTTC.

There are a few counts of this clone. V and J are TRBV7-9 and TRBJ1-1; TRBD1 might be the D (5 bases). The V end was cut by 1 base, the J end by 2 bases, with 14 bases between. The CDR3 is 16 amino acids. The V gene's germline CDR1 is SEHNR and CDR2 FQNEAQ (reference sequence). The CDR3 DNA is TGTGCCAGCAGCTTAGACGTTCCGGGGCCAAACACTGAAGCTTTCTTT. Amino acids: CASSLDVPGPNTEAFF.

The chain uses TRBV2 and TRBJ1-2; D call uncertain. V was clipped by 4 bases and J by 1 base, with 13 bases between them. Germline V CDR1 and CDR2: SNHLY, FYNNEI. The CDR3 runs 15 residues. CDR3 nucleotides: TGTGCCAGCAGTGCGGCGGGGAGCTTTAACTATGGCTACACCTTC. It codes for CASSAAGSFNYGYTF.

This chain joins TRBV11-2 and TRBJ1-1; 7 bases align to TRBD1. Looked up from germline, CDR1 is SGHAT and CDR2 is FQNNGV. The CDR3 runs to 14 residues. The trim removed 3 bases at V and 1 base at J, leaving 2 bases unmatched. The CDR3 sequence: CASSFWTGNTEAFF. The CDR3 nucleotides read TGTGCCAGCAGCTTTTGGACAGGGAACACTGAAGCTTTCTTT.

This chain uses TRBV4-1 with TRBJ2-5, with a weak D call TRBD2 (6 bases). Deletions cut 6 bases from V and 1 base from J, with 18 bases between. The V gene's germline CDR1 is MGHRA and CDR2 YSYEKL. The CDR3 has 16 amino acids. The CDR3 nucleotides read TGCGCCAGCAGACGTGACATTGCGGGGATCCAAGAGACCCAGTACTTC. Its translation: CASRRDIAGIQETQYF.

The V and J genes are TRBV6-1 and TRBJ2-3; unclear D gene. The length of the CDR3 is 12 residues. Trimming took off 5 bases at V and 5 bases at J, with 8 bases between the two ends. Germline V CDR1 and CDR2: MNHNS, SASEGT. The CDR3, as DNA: TGTGCCAGCAGTCAAGTGGTAGATACGCAGTATTTT. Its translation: CASSQVVDTQYF.

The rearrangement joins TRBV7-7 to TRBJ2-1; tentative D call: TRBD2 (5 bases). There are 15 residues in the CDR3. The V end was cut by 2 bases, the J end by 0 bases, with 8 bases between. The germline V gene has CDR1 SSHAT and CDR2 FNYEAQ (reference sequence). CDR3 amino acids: CASSLRRSSYNEQFF. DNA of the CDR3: TGTGCCAGCAGCTTAAGGAGGAGCTCCTACAATGAGCAGTTCTTC.

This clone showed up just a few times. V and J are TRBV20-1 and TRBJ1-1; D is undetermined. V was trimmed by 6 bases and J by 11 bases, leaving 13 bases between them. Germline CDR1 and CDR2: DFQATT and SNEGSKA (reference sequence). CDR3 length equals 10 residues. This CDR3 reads CSAIRRTAFF. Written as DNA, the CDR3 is TGCAGTGCCATCAGGCGGACGGCTTTCTTT.

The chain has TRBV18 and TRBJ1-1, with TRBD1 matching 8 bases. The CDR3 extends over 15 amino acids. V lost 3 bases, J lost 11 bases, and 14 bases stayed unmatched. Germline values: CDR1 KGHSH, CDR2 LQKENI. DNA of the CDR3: TGTGCCAGCTCACCCTCAGACAGGGGACGTGAGGGGGCTTTCTTT. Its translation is CASSPSDRGREGAFF.

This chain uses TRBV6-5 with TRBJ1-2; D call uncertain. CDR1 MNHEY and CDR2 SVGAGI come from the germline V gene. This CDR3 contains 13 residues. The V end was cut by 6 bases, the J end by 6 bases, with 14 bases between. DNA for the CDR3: TGTGCCAGCAGGGCGATTATAGCTAATGGCTACACCTTC. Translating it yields CASRAIIANGYTF.

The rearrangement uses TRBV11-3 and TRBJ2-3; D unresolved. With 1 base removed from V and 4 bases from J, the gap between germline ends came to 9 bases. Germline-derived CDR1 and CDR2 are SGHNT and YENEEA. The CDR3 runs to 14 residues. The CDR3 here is CASSLGSGADTQYF. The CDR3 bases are TGTGCCAGCAGCTTAGGTAGTGGTGCAGATACGCAGTATTTT. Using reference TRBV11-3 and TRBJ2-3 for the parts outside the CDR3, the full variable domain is EAGVVQSPRYKIIEKKQPVAFWCNPISGHNTLYWYLQNLGQGPELLIRYENEEAVDDSQLPKDRFSAERLKGVDSTLKIQPAELGDSAVYLCASSLGSGADTQYFGPGTRLTVL.

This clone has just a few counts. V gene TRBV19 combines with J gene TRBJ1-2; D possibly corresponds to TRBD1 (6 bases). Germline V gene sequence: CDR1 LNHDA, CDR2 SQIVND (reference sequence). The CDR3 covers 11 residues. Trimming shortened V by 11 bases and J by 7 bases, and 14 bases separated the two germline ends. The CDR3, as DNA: TGTGCCTCATGGGGGCCCGGTGGCTACACCTTC. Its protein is CASWGPGGYTF.

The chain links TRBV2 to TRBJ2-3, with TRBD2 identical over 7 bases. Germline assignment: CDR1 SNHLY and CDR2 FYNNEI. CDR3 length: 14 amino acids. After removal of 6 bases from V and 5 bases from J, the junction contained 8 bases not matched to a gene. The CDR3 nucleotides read TGTGCCAGCAGATACCCTTCGGGGGGAGATACGCAGTATTTT. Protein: CASRYPSGGDTQYF.

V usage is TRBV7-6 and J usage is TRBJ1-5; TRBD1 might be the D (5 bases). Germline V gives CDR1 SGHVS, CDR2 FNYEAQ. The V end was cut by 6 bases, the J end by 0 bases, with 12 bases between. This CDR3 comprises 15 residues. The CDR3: CASRIRQSSNQPQHF. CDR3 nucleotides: TGTGCCAGCAGGATAAGACAGTCTAGCAATCAGCCCCAGCATTTT.

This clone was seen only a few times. Here the CDR3 reads CASSGQGETQYF. CDR3 nucleotides: TGTGCCAGCAGCGGACAGGGAGAGACCCAGTACTTC. This chain links TRBV11-3 with TRBJ2-5, with 8 positions matching TRBD1. The CDR3 has 12 amino acids. Germline values: CDR1 SGHNT, CDR2 YENEEA. J was trimmed by 4 bases and V by 5 bases; bases with no gene match: 0.

In nucleotides, the CDR3 is TGTGCCAGCAGTTCACGACAGGGTGCCCTGAACACTGAAGCTTTCTTT. Protein: CASSSRQGALNTEAFF. The chain is built from TRBV28 and TRBJ1-1, with 7 bases matching TRBD1. Germline V gene sequence: CDR1 MDHEN, CDR2 SYDVKM. V shed 4 bases, J shed 0 bases, and the junction held 8 bases outside the gene matches. CDR3 length equals 16 residues.

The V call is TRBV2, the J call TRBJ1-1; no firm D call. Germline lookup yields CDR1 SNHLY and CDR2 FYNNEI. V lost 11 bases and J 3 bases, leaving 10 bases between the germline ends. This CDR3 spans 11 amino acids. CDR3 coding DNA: TGTGCCGGCGAGTTTCACACTGAAGCTTTCTTT. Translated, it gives CAGEFHTEAFF. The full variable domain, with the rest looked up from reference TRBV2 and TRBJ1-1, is EPEVTQTPSHQVTQMGQEVILRCVPISNHLYFYWYRQILGQKVEFLVSFYNNEISEKSEIFDDQFSVERPDGSNFTLKIRSTKLEDSAMYFCAGEFHTEAFFGQGTRLTVV.

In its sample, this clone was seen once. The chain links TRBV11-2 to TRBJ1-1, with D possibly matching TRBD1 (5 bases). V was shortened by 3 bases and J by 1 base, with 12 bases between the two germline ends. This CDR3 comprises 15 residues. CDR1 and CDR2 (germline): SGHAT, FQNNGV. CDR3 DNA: TGTGCCAGCAGCTTGCCGTTTGGGGCGAACACTGAAGCTTTCTTT. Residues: CASSLPFGANTEAFF.

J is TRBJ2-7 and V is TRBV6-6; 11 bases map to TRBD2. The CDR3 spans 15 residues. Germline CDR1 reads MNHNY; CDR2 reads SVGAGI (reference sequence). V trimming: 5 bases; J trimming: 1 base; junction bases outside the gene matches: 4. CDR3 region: CASSGTSGRSYEQYF. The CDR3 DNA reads TGTGCCAGCAGTGGGACTAGCGGTCGTTCCTACGAGCAGTACTTC.

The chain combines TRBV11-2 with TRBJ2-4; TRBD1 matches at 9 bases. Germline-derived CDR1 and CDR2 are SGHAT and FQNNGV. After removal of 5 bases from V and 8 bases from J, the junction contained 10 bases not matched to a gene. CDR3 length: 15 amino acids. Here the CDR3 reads CASSARQGELDIQYF. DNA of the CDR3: TGTGCCAGCAGCGCGAGACAGGGGGAACTTGACATTCAGTACTTC. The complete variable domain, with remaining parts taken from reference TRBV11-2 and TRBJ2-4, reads EAGVAQSPRYKIIEKRQSVAFWCNPISGHATLYWYQQILGQGPKLLIQFQNNGVVDDSQLPKDRFSAERLKGVDSTLKIQPAKLEDSAVYLCASSARQGELDIQYFGAGTRLSVL.

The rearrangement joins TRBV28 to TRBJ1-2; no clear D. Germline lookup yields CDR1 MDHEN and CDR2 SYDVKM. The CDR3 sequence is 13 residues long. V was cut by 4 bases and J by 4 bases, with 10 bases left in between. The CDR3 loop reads CASSSGRLYGYTF. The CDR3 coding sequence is TGTGCCAGCAGTTCAGGTCGTCTCTATGGCTACACCTTC.

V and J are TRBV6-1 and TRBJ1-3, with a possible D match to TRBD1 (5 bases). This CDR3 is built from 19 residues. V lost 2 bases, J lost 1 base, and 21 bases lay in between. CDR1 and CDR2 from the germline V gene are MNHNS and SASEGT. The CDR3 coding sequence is TGTGCCAGCAGTGAAATAGGGACGGCGCTTACTAGATCTGGAAACACCATATATTTT. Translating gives CASSEIGTALTRSGNTIYF.

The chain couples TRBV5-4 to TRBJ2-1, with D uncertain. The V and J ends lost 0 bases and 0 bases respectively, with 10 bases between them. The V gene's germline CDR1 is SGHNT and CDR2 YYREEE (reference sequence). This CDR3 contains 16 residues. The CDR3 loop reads CASSLGAVRSYNEQFF. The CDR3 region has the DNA TGTGCCAGCAGCTTGGGGGCGGTTCGCTCCTACAATGAGCAGTTCTTC.

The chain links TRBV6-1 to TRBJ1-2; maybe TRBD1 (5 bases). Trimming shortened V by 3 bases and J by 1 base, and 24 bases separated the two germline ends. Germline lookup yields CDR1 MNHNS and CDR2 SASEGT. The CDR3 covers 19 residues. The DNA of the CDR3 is TGTGCCAGCAGTGACCGACGTTGGACACCGAGACAAATTAACTATGGCTACACCTTC. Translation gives CASSDRRWTPRQINYGYTF.